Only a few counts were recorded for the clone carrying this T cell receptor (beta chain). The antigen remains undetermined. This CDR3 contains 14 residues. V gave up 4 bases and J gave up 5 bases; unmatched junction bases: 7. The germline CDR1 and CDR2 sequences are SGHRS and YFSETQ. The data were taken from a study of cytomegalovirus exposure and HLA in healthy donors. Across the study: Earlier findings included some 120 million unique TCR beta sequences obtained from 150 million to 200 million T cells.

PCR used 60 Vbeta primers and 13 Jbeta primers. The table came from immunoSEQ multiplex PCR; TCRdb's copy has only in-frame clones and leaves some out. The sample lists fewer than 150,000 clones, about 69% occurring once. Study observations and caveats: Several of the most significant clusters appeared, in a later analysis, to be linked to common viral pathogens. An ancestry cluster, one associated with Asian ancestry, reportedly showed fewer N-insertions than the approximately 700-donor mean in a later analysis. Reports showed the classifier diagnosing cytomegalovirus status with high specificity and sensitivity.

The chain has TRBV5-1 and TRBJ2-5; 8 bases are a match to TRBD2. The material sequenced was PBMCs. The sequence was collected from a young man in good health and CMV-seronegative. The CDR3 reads CASSGLAGTETQYF. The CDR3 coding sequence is TGCGCCAGCAGCGGTCTAGCGGGTACGGAGACCCAGTACTTC.